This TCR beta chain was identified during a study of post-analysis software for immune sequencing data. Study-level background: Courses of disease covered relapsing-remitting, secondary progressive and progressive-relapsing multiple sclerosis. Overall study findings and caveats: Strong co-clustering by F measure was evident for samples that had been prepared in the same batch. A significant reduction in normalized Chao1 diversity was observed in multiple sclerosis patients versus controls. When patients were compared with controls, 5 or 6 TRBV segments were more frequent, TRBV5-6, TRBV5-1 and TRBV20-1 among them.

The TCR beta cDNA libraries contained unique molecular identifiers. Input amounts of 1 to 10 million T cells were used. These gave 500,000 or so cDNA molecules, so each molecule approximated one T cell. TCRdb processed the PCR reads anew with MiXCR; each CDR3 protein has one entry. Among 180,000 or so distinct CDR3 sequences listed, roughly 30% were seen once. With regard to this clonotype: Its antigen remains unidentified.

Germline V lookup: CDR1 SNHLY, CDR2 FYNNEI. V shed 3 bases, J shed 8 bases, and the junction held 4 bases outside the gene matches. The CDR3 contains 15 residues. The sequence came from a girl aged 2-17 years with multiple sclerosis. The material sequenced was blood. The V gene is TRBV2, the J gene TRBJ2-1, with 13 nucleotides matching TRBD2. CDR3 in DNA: TGTGCCAGCAGTGAGACTAGCGGGGGGATGGATGAGCAGTTCTTC. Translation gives CASSETSGGMDEQFF.